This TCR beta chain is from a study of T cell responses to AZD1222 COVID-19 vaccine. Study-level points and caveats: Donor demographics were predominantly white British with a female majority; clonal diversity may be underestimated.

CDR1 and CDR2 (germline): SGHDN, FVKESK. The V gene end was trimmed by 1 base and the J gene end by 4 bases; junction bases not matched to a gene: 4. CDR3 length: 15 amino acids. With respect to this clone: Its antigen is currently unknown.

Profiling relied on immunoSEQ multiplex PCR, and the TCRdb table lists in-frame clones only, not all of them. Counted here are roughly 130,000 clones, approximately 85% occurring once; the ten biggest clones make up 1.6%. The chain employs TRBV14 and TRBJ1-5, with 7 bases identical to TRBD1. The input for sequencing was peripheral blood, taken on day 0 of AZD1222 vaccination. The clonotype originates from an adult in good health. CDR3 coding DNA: TGTGCCAGCAGCCAAGGGGGACAGCGTAATCAGCCCCAGCATTTT. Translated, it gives CASSQGGQRNQPQHF.